This TCR beta chain stems from a study of response to subunit inactivated influenza vaccine. Study-level points and caveats: Authors suggested few new T cells are recruited by each seasonal influenza vaccination.

TCRdb re-called the RT-PCR reads with MiXCR, one entry per CDR3 protein. Of 800,000 or so distinct CDR3 sequences in the sample, around 21% were seen once. With regard to this clonotype: The antigen remains unidentified.

After removal of 2 bases from V and 1 base from J, the junction contained 4 bases not matched to a gene. The CDR3 consists of 15 residues. Germline V gives CDR1 MNHEY, CDR2 SVGAGI. The source material was PBMCs from blood, sampled 5 days after vaccination. V and J are TRBV6-5 and TRBJ2-7; TRBD2 matches 8 bases. The TCR sequence derives from a man in his fifties who received an inactivated influenza vaccine. The CDR3 DNA reads TGTGCCAGCAGTTACGTCGGGGGGGGATCCTACGAGCAGTACTTC. This encodes CASSYVGGGSYEQYF.